These 20 T cell receptor beta chains share one sample of origin, sequenced in a study of T cell responses to AZD1222 COVID-19 vaccine. Profiling relied on immunoSEQ multiplex PCR, and the TCRdb table lists in-frame clones only, not all of them. The table lists approximately 79,000 clones, 80% to 90% of them singletons. Here the sequenced sample was peripheral blood, taken on day 0 of AZD1222 vaccination. The receptors here all came from an adult in good health.

The chain uses TRBV3-1 (or the pseudogene TRBV3-2) and TRBJ1-3; D is uncertain. Trimming removed 4 bases from V and 8 bases from J, with 12 bases in between. CDR3 size: 13 residues. Germline loops: CDR1 LGHDT, CDR2 YNNKEL (reference sequence). The CDR3 loop is CASSRDHLDTIYF. CDR3 sequence (DNA): TGTGCCAGCAGCCGAGACCATTTGGACACCATATATTTT.

The V and J genes are TRBV20-1 and TRBJ2-3, with D perhaps matching TRBD2 (5 bases). V gave up 6 bases and J gave up 7 bases, with 11 bases separating them. The CDR3 totals 11 residues. Germline CDR1 DFQATT, CDR2 SNEGSKA (reference sequence). The CDR3 sequence is CSAPTGNTQYF. CDR3 DNA sequence: TGCAGTGCCCCGACGGGGAATACGCAGTATTTT.

V is TRBV19 and J is TRBJ2-3, with 8 positions matching TRBD2. With V trimmed by 4 bases and J by 4 bases, 4 bases remained unmatched. The germline gives CDR1 LNHDA, CDR2 SQIVND (reference sequence). The CDR3 loop spans 14 amino acids. In DNA form, the CDR3 reads TGTGCCAGTAGTAAAGCGGGAGAGTCAGATACGCAGTATTTT. Translated, it gives CASSKAGESDTQYF.

The rearrangement uses TRBV5-1 and TRBJ1-3; D is perhaps TRBD1 (5 bases). Trimming took 0 bases from V and 0 from J, leaving 13 bases between them. Germline V lookup: CDR1 SGHRS, CDR2 YFSETQ. This CDR3 region has 17 residues. The CDR3 DNA reads TGCGCCAGCAGCTTGGGAGGGGCCCCTAACTCTGGAAACACCATATATTTT. As protein: CASSLGGAPNSGNTIYF.

This clone was counted once. This chain connects TRBV24-1 to TRBJ1-2; possible D gene TRBD1, 6 bases. Trimming took off 9 bases at V and 4 bases at J, with 20 bases between the two ends. The CDR3 is made up of 15 amino acids. Germline V lookup: CDR1 KGHDR, CDR2 SFDVKD. CDR3 bases: TGTGCCACCTCCCGAGGACCAGGACAGATCTATGGCTACACCTTC. It translates to CATSRGPGQIYGYTF.

This clone appeared a few times. This chain joins TRBV7-2 and TRBJ2-1, with D perhaps matching TRBD2 (6 bases). This CDR3 region has 13 residues. Trimming stripped 5 bases from V and 7 bases from J, with 12 bases between. Germline V CDR1 and CDR2: SGHTA, FQGNSA. This CDR3 is CASSSGTQNEQFF. CDR3 in DNA: TGTGCCAGCAGCAGTGGGACTCAGAATGAGCAGTTCTTC. Full variable domain (missing parts from reference TRBV7-2 and TRBJ2-1): GAGVSQSPSNKVTEKGKDVELRCDPISGHTALYWYRQSLGQGLEFLIYFQGNSAPDKSGLPSDRFSAERTGGSVSTLTIQRTQQEDSAVYLCASSSGTQNEQFFGPGTRLTVL.

The gene calls are TRBV28 and TRBJ2-5, with 10 bases identical to TRBD1. Germline loops: CDR1 MDHEN, CDR2 SYDVKM. CDR3 size: 15 residues. Trimming at V came to 5 bases and at J to 4 bases, leaving 7 bases not matched to a gene. The CDR3 region is CASSPSRTGGETQYF. The CDR3, as DNA: TGTGCCAGCAGTCCCTCCAGGACAGGGGGAGAGACCCAGTACTTC.

The rearrangement uses TRBV27 and TRBJ1-1, with TRBD1 as a possible D gene (5 bases). Germline assignment: CDR1 MNHEY and CDR2 SMNVEV (reference sequence). V gave up 2 bases and J gave up 0 bases, with 10 bases separating them. The CDR3 loop spans 15 amino acids. Here the CDR3 reads CASSLRAGMNTEAFF. CDR3 DNA: TGTGCCAGCAGTTTAAGGGCAGGGATGAACACTGAAGCTTTCTTT.

The chain couples TRBV27 to TRBJ1-2, with 7 bases fitting TRBD1. Per germline, CDR1 MNHEY and CDR2 SMNVEV (reference sequence). This CDR3 spans 14 amino acids. The V segment lost 2 bases and the J segment 3 bases; nucleotides outside the gene matches: 3. Here the CDR3 DNA reads TGTGCCAGCAGTTTAAAACAGGGGTACTATGGCTACACCTTC. It translates to CASSLKQGYYGYTF.

This clone was counted a few times. The genes are TRBV29-1 and TRBJ1-5; TRBD1 might be the D (5 bases). V was trimmed by 7 bases and J by 1 base, leaving 11 bases between them. From germline, CDR1 is SQVTM and CDR2 ANQGSEA. The CDR3 loop spans 13 amino acids. The CDR3 nucleotides read TGCAGCGCTGGGGACGGGAGCAATCAGCCCCAGCATTTT. This sequence encodes CSAGDGSNQPQHF.

This sequence joins TRBV7-9 and TRBJ1-4; D call uncertain. Trimming cost V 5 bases and J 6 bases, with 16 bases left between them. This CDR3 has 15 amino acids. Per the germline V gene, CDR1 is SEHNR and CDR2 is FQNEAQ (reference sequence). This chain's CDR3 is CASSHAGLDYEKLFF. The CDR3 bases are TGTGCCAGCAGCCATGCGGGGTTAGATTATGAAAAACTGTTTTTT. Using reference TRBV7-9 and TRBJ1-4 for the parts outside the CDR3, the full variable domain is DTGVSQNPRHKITKRGQNVTFRCDPISEHNRLYWYRQTLGQGPEFLTYFQNEAQLEKSRLLSDRFSAERPKGSFSTLEIQRTEQGDSAMYLCASSHAGLDYEKLFFGSGTQLSVL.

The chain is built from TRBV30 and TRBJ1-1; D gene unclear. Per the germline V gene, CDR1 is GTSNPN and CDR2 is SVGIG (reference sequence). This CDR3 is built from 13 residues. Trimming took 1 base from V and 2 from J, leaving 8 bases between them. CDR3 loop: CAWSATYNTEAFF. The DNA of the CDR3 is TGTGCCTGGAGTGCTACCTACAACACTGAAGCTTTCTTT.

This rearrangement joins TRBV3-1 (or the pseudogene TRBV3-2) to TRBJ1-1; TRBD1 agrees at 7 bases. The J segment lost 4 bases and the V segment lost 5 bases, leaving 10 bases of the junction unmatched. The CDR3 length is 15 residues. In germline, CDR1 is LGHDT, CDR2 YNNKEL (reference sequence). The CDR3: CASSRGGPRGTEAFF. CDR3 in DNA: TGTGCCAGCAGCAGAGGGGGCCCACGGGGCACTGAAGCTTTCTTT.

CDR3: CASSAYGGSGEQYF. The CDR3 region has the DNA TGTGCCAGCAGTGCGTACGGGGGTTCGGGCGAGCAGTACTTC. The V gene is TRBV2, the J gene TRBJ2-7, with D possibly being TRBD2 (6 bases). The CDR3 is 14 residues long. CDR1 and CDR2 (germline): SNHLY, FYNNEI. V lost 4 bases and J 6 bases, leaving 16 bases between the germline ends. The complete variable domain, with remaining parts taken from reference TRBV2 and TRBJ2-7, reads EPEVTQTPSHQVTQMGQEVILRCVPISNHLYFYWYRQILGQKVEFLVSFYNNEISEKSEIFDDQFSVERPDGSNFTLKIRSTKLEDSAMYFCASSAYGGSGEQYFGPGTRLTVT.

The chain employs TRBV5-1 and TRBJ1-4, with 7 bases fitting TRBD1. The CDR3 runs 15 residues. Trimming took 4 bases from V and 7 from J; bases not matched to a gene: 10. Germline CDR1 and CDR2: SGHRS and YFSETQ. This CDR3 is CASSTGTADREKLFF. For the CDR3, the DNA is TGCGCCAGCAGCACCGGGACAGCTGACCGTGAAAAACTGTTTTTT.

The genes are TRBV28 and TRBJ1-6, with D possibly being TRBD1 (6 bases). This CDR3 region has 13 residues. Germline V gives CDR1 MDHEN, CDR2 SYDVKM. The V end was cut by 7 bases, the J end by 10 bases, with 14 bases between. The CDR3 nucleotides are TGTGCCAGCATAACAGGGTTCAGCTCACCCCTCCACTTT. It encodes CASITGFSSPLHF.

The chain employs TRBV27 and TRBJ1-5, with D possibly TRBD1 on 6 matching bases. This CDR3 is built from 17 residues. Germline V gene sequence: CDR1 MNHEY, CDR2 SMNVEV (reference sequence). Trimming removed 6 bases at V and 11 bases at J, with 29 bases between. CDR3 loop: CASSPLSPGGRGPAQHF. For the CDR3, the DNA is TGTGCCAGCAGCCCACTGTCTCCGGGTGGCAGGGGACCAGCCCAGCATTTT.

The genes are TRBV19 and TRBJ1-5, with D possibly matching TRBD1 (6 bases). The length of the CDR3 is 15 residues. CDR1 and CDR2 from the germline V gene are LNHDA and SQIVND (reference sequence). Trimming removed 5 bases at V and 6 bases at J, with 17 bases between. CDR3 sequence reads: CASSPRGPDTQPQHF. For the CDR3, the DNA is TGTGCCAGTAGTCCCAGGGGTCCTGACACTCAGCCCCAGCATTTT.

This rearrangement joins TRBV2 to TRBJ1-1; 7 bases are a match to TRBD1. In germline, CDR1 is SNHLY, CDR2 FYNNEI. This CDR3 spans 13 amino acids. V shed 4 bases and J 6 bases; nucleotides not matched to a gene: 5. DNA for the CDR3: TGTGCCAGCAGTGTTCAGGGGGGGGCTGAAGCTTTCTTT. It specifies CASSVQGGAEAFF.

This rearrangement joins TRBV11-2 to TRBJ2-1; D unresolved. Germline-derived CDR1 and CDR2 are SGHAT and FQNNGV. The ends were cut back, 6 bases at V and 7 bases at J, with 10 bases in the middle. CDR3 length: 12 amino acids. This chain's CDR3 is CASSLYGNEQFF. CDR3 nucleotides: TGTGCCAGCAGTTTGTACGGTAATGAGCAGTTCTTC.